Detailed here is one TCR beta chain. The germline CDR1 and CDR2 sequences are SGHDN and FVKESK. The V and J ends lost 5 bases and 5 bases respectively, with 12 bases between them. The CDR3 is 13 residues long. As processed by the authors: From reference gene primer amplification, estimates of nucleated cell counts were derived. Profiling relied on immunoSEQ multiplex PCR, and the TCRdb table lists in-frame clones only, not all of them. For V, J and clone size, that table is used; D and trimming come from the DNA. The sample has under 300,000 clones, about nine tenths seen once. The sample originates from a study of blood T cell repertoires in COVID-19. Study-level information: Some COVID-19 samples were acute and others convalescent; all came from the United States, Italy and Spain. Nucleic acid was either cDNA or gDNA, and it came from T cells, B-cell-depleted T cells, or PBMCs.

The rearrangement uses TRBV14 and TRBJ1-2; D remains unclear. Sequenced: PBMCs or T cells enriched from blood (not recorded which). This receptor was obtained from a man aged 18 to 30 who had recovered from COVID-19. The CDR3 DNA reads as TGTGCCAGCAGCATAGGAGAGCTTTATGGCTACACCTTC. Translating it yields CASSIGELYGYTF.